This TCR beta chain was sequenced in a study of T cell repertoires in cytomegalovirus infection. General study findings and limits: Cumulated frequencies of public TCR beta families served to identify carriers of CMV plus the relevant HLA.

TCRdb independently ran MiXCR on the reads; one entry per CDR3 protein. The sample records about 500,000 distinct CDR3 sequences, roughly a third being singletons. Trimming took 8 bases from V and 4 from J, leaving 17 bases between them. The CDR3 is 14 amino acids. Germline V gene sequence: CDR1 SGHTA, CDR2 FQGNSA. Comments on this clonotype: The antigen is not known.

Source: cultured PBMCs, taken from culture after CMV antigen stimulation. This clonotype originated in a human donor in good health (CMV status not recorded). Some clones in this sample may be carry-over from other donors' samples. The chain has TRBV7-2 and TRBJ1-2; maybe TRBD1 (6 bases). The CDR3 nucleotides read TGTGCCAGCGGCAGACAGGCGGCCAGCTATGGCTACACCTTC. Encoded protein: CASGRQAASYGYTF.